The present TCR beta chain was sequenced within a study of blood T cell repertoires in COVID-19 (dated by TCRdb to about 2020). At the level of the whole study: Samples covering the acute and convalescent phases of COVID-19 were provided by collaborators in the United States, Italy and Spain. The prospective study material was composed of cDNA or gDNA derived from T cells, B-cell-depleted T cells, or PBMCs. The dataset comprised deeply sampled blood TCRbeta repertoires from subjects exposed to, actively infected with, or recovered from COVID-19. The repertoires were made available in a free public database intended to serve as a resource for research on the immune response to SARS-CoV-2. The samples were drawn from two sources: the first 160 participants of the ongoing ImmuneRACE study, and 1,254 subjects contributed by 6 global collaborators. A de-identified subject ID, COVID-19 status, age in years and sex were almost always included in the sample metadata. Where available, HLA class I and class II types were taken from metadata supplied by the sample provider and were not determined by assay-based typing.

Taken from the germline V gene (reference sequence), the CDR1 and CDR2 loops are GTSNPN and SVGIG. After removal of 1 base from V and 4 bases from J, the junction retains 8 bases not matched to a gene. There are 18 amino acids in the CDR3, from cysteine to phenylalanine inclusive. Only the CDR3 region is kept as DNA, spanning 54 bases read in frame from base 1. TCRbeta CDR3 regions were amplified from genomic DNA using the immunoSEQ Assay, a bias-controlled multiplex PCR. Per the source publication's procedure: The number of nucleated cells in each sample was estimated by amplification of reference gene primers within the assay. To quantify the absolute abundance of each unique TCRbeta CDR3 rearrangement, sequence reads were collapsed and filtered. For each sample, productive Simpson clonality was calculated as the square root of Simpson's diversity index across productive rearrangements. As stored in TCRdb, this immuneACCESS dataset retains in-frame rearrangements with V and J assigned. A fraction of the clones does not appear; measured against another copy, unresolved V genes explain less than half of the discrepancy, and the remainder lacks a known reason. V, J and clone size were drawn from that table, and D and trimming were deduced from the DNA. This sample gives some 280,000 clones in total; roughly 89% of them show up just once. The top ten clones comprise approximately 0.85% of the sample.

About this clone: Its binding antigen is unknown. Per-base quality was not reported, and no clone a single base away is much larger than it.

Another Seattle source contributed samples from volunteer blood donors who had recovered from COVID-19. Collaborating institutions collected whole blood in K2EDTA tubes following their own protocols. For TCRbeta analysis, collaborator samples were shipped as frozen whole blood, as isolated PBMCs, or as DNA extracted from either sample type. Here is what the overall study found, with its caveats: The quantity of clinical and demographic metadata differed by source and by participant and was supplied without curation.

The sequencing input was peripheral blood. The sequence derives from a woman aged 40 to 50 who had recovered from COVID-19. The V gene is TRBV30 and the J gene is TRBJ2-6, and 12 junction bases match TRBD1. At the DNA level, the sequence is TGTGCCTGGAGTGCCCTATGGGACAGGGGGCGAGGGGCCAACGTCCTGACTTTC. It is translated as CAWSALWDRGRGANVLTF.